The 30 T cell receptor beta chains below come from one sample, sequenced in a study of blood T cells in healthy people across ages. Combining a sample-barcoded 5' primer with a J-beta primer mix, a second PCR ran for about 7 to 11 cycles. TCRdb independently ran MiXCR on the 5' RACE reads; one entry per CDR3 protein. The table includes about 320,000 distinct CDR3 sequences, around 29% detected once. The sample comprised blood. The source of these receptors is a woman in her 70s in good health.

Turning to this clonotype: A read error may account for a junction end that differs from germline. The V and J genes are TRBV20-1 and TRBJ1-5; the D is unclear. The CDR3 runs 15 residues. CDR1 and CDR2 (germline): DFQATT, SNEGSKA (reference sequence). The CDR3 region has the DNA TGCGGTGCCCAGAAGGGAGAGTATAGCAATCAGCCCCAGCATTTT. It codes for CGAQKGEYSNQPQHF.

The chain recombines TRBV4-1 with TRBJ1-2; unclear D gene. Germline values: CDR1 MGHRA, CDR2 YSYEKL. The CDR3 has 16 residues. The ends were cut back, 1 base at V and 0 bases at J, with 12 bases in the middle. In DNA, the CDR3 is TGCGCCAGCAGCCAAGGACAAGGAAAATCTAACTATGGCTACACCTTC. Its protein product is CASSQGQGKSNYGYTF.

This clonotype showed up just a few times. The chain links TRBV4-2 to TRBJ2-7, with 8 bases matching TRBD2. CDR1 is LGHNA, CDR2 YNFKEQ, per germline. The CDR3 extends over 14 amino acids. The V segment lost 0 bases and the J segment 4 bases; nucleotides outside the gene matches: 2. CDR3 sequence reads: CASSQDSSGYEQYF. The CDR3 DNA follows: TGTGCCAGCAGCCAAGATTCTAGCGGGTACGAGCAGTACTTC.

The gene calls are TRBV15 and TRBJ1-4; D is ambiguous. Germline V gene lookup returns CDR1 LNHNV and CDR2 YYDKDF (reference sequence). The CDR3 runs to 14 residues. Trimming took 6 bases from V and 4 from J, leaving 12 bases between them. The CDR3 here is CATRGYGSNEKLFF. The CDR3 nucleotides read TGTGCCACCAGAGGGTACGGTAGTAATGAAAAACTGTTTTTT.

This clonotype was detected only once. The rearrangement joins TRBV4-1 to TRBJ1-3; D gene ambiguous. Per germline, CDR1 MGHRA and CDR2 YSYEKL. CDR3 size: 16 residues. Trimming removed 0 bases from V and 0 bases from J, with 9 bases in between. The chain's CDR3 is CASSQEGTSSGNTIYF. The CDR3 bases are TGCGCCAGCAGCCAAGAAGGAACTAGCTCTGGAAACACCATATATTTT.

The V and J genes are TRBV20-1 and TRBJ2-3; no definite D call. This CDR3 comprises 17 residues. V dropped 5 bases and J dropped 5 bases, with 26 bases sitting between them. CDR1 DFQATT and CDR2 SNEGSKA come from the germline V gene (reference sequence). This CDR3 reads CSAWPTRSFGSGDTQYF. The CDR3 DNA reads TGCAGTGCTTGGCCGACGCGGAGTTTCGGGTCCGGAGATACGCAGTATTTT.

About this clonotype: The conserved closing phenylalanine or tryptophan is absent in this CDR3, likely reflecting a read error. This rearrangement joins TRBV3-1 to TRBJ2-5, with D maybe TRBD2 (5 bases). Trimming pared 8 bases from V and 7 bases from J, leaving 26 bases between. The CDR3 runs 16 residues. Germline assignment: CDR1 LGHDT and CDR2 YNNKEL (reference sequence). This CDR3 reads CASEQGWGANFRTQYL. CDR3 bases: TGTGCCAGCGAGCAAGGCTGGGGAGCGAATTTTCGGACCCAGTACCTC.

This clonotype was seen only a few times. The chain uses TRBV27 and TRBJ1-2, with a tentative D call TRBD1 (5 bases). The germline V gene encodes CDR1 MNHEY and CDR2 SMNVEV (reference sequence). There are 13 residues in the CDR3. V dropped 6 bases and J dropped 8 bases, with 16 bases sitting between them. CDR3 in amino acids: CASRAGSARGYTF. CDR3 coding DNA: TGTGCCAGCAGAGCAGGGTCTGCTCGCGGCTACACCTTC.

A few counts support this clonotype. The chain carries TRBV2 and TRBJ2-3; a possible D gene is TRBD2 (5 bases). Deletions cut 4 bases from V and 9 bases from J, with 14 bases between. The CDR3 totals 13 residues. The germline V gene has CDR1 SNHLY and CDR2 FYNNEI. CDR3 DNA: TGTGCCAGCAGTGCTTCTAGCCCGGGAACGCAGTATTTT. Encoded protein: CASSASSPGTQYF.

This clonotype was detected only a few times. The genes are TRBV18 and TRBJ2-5; a weak D match, TRBD2 (6 bases). From germline, CDR1 is KGHSH and CDR2 LQKENI. The CDR3 totals 15 residues. The V and J ends lost 3 bases and 3 bases respectively, with 14 bases between them. In DNA form, the CDR3 reads TGTGCCAGCTCACCCGTCGGGAGTGTGAAAGAGACCCAGTACTTC. This encodes CASSPVGSVKETQYF.

V and J are TRBV19 and TRBJ2-5; a possible D gene is TRBD2 (6 bases). With the DNA end fitting TRBJ2-7 better, the J assignment may be wrong. Germline V gene lookup returns CDR1 LNHDA and CDR2 SQIVND (reference sequence). The CDR3 runs to 15 residues. The CDR3 DNA sequence: TGTGCCAGTAGTGACCCGGGAGTCCACTCCTACGAGCAGTACTTC. This encodes CASSDPGVHSYEQYF.

As concerns this clonotype: A junction end diverges from the germline sequence, so it may reflect a read error. The chain joins TRBV5-1 to TRBJ2-7, with no clear D. Germline values: CDR1 SGHRS, CDR2 YFSETQ. The CDR3 length is 15 residues. The CDR3 protein is CASSLSAGPTYEQYF. The CDR3, as DNA: TGTGCCAGCAGCTTGTCGGCAGGACCCACCTACGAGCAGTACTTC.

The chain employs TRBV9 and TRBJ1-2; 7 nucleotides match TRBD1. V shed 4 bases and J 4 bases; nucleotides not matched to a gene: 7. The length of the CDR3 is 14 residues. From germline, CDR1 is SGDLS and CDR2 YYNGEE. The chain's CDR3 is CASSPTGTVYGYTF. The CDR3 bases are TGTGCCAGCAGCCCTACCGGGACAGTCTATGGCTACACCTTC.

This clonotype has more than one count but fewer than ten. The V gene is TRBV3-1, the J gene TRBJ1-1, with 7 positions matching TRBD1. The V segment lost 4 bases and the J segment 11 bases; nucleotides outside the gene matches: 7. This CDR3 is 12 amino acids long. Germline lookup yields CDR1 LGHDT and CDR2 YNNKEL (reference sequence). The chain's CDR3 is CASSPYRGDAFF. For the CDR3, the DNA is TGTGCCAGCAGCCCCTACAGGGGTGATGCTTTCTTT.

This sequence joins TRBV13 and TRBJ2-3, with D possibly TRBD2 on 5 matching bases. Trimming left V 3 bases short and J 1 base short, with 20 bases between. The germline CDR1 and CDR2 sequences are PRHDT and FYEKMQ (reference sequence). The CDR3 runs to 18 residues. The CDR3 spells CASSFRSRGSRGTDTQYF. The CDR3 nucleotides are TGTGCCAGCAGCTTTAGATCTCGAGGGAGTAGGGGCACAGATACGCAGTATTTT.

This chain connects TRBV5-1 to TRBJ2-2; 7 bases match TRBD1. The CDR3 is made up of 15 amino acids. Per the germline V gene, CDR1 is SGHRS and CDR2 is YFSETQ. V gave up 9 bases and J gave up 5 bases; unmatched junction bases: 13. The CDR3 is CATSPGQKKTGELFF. The CDR3 DNA follows: TGCGCCACCTCCCCGGGACAGAAGAAGACCGGGGAGCTGTTTTTT.

This chain uses TRBV20-1 with TRBJ2-5; 9 bases map to TRBD1. The junction had 6 bases not matched to a gene; V was cut back by 6 bases and J by 4 bases. Germline-derived CDR1 and CDR2 are DFQATT and SNEGSKA (reference sequence). CDR3 length: 13 amino acids. The CDR3 DNA follows: TGCAGTGCGGAAAGGGACAGGGCAGAGACCCAGTACTTC. Amino acids: CSAERDRAETQYF.

This clonotype showed up just once. Written as DNA, the CDR3 is TGCAGTGCCCCTCCCGGTAGCGGGGCCAAAGAGACCCAGTACTTC. Its protein is CSAPPGSGAKETQYF. The chain is built from TRBV20-1 and TRBJ2-5, with 8 bases fitting TRBD2. This CDR3 has 15 residues. Trimming took 6 bases from V and 3 from J; bases not matched to a gene: 12. Germline V CDR1 and CDR2: DFQATT, SNEGSKA (reference sequence).

With respect to this clonotype: One end of the junction is discordant with germline, which a read error may explain. The CDR3, as DNA: TGTGCCAGCAGCTTGATGCTAGCCTCCTTCGAGCAGTACTTC. It is translated as CASSLMLASFEQYF. The gene calls are TRBV5-5 and TRBJ2-7; a possible D gene is TRBD2 (5 bases). This CDR3 is 14 amino acids long. Germline V gives CDR1 SGHKS, CDR2 YYEKEE (reference sequence).

This clonotype appeared a few times. The chain carries TRBV20-1 and TRBJ2-1; D ambiguous. V lost 0 bases and J 7 bases, leaving 10 bases between the germline ends. This CDR3 region has 13 residues. The germline V gene has CDR1 DFQATT and CDR2 SNEGSKA (reference sequence). CDR3 in amino acids: CSARDPSKNEQFF. The CDR3 DNA is TGCAGTGCTAGAGATCCCAGCAAAAATGAGCAGTTCTTC.

This clonotype has just a few counts. The CDR3 spells CASSLSTSFQETQYF. The CDR3 coding sequence is TGTGCCAGCAGCCTATCCACTAGCTTCCAAGAGACCCAGTACTTC. The chain combines TRBV14 with TRBJ2-5, with D possibly being TRBD2 (6 bases). The length of the CDR3 is 15 residues. CDR1 and CDR2 (germline): SGHDN, FVKESK. V was clipped by 4 bases and J by 1 base, with 13 bases between them.

This chain links TRBV15 with TRBJ2-1; 8 nucleotides match TRBD2. The germline CDR1 and CDR2 sequences are LNHNV and YYDKDF (reference sequence). The CDR3 consists of 16 residues. V lost 2 bases, J lost 8 bases, and 11 bases stayed unmatched. Here the CDR3 DNA reads TGTGCCACCAGCAGACCGGGACTAGGGGTTGAGTATGAGCAGTTCTTC. Translating gives CATSRPGLGVEYEQFF.

The CDR3 DNA follows: TGCAGTGCTCCTCAGCGGGAGAAGAAGGAGACCCAGTACTTC. It specifies CSAPQREKKETQYF. The chain joins TRBV20-1 to TRBJ2-5; TRBD2 matches 8 bases. The CDR3 contains 14 residues. Trimming took 5 bases from V and 5 from J; bases not matched to a gene: 10. Germline loops: CDR1 DFQATT, CDR2 SNEGSKA (reference sequence).

This chain connects TRBV29-1 to TRBJ2-4, with D hard to call. V was cut by 2 bases and J by 0 bases, with 11 bases left in between. This CDR3 contains 15 residues. The germline V gene encodes CDR1 SQVTM and CDR2 ANQGSEA. CDR3 coding DNA: TGCAGCGTTGAATTTGGCCAGCTAGCCAAAAACATTCAGTACTTC. Encoded protein: CSVEFGQLAKNIQYF.

This sequence joins TRBV9 and TRBJ2-4; weak D call: TRBD1 (5 bases). The germline V gene has CDR1 SGDLS and CDR2 YYNGEE. The V gene lost 0 bases and the J gene lost 8 bases, with 6 bases spanning the gap. The CDR3 consists of 12 residues. CDR3 bases: TGTGCCAGCAGCGTAGAAGGGGACATTCAGTACTTC. Amino acids: CASSVEGDIQYF.

With regard to this clonotype: A junction boundary mismatches the germline segment, possibly from a read error. V usage is TRBV28 and J usage is TRBJ2-5; D is unresolved. TRBJ2-1 matches the DNA end more closely, so the J call is doubtful. This CDR3 region has 10 residues. The germline CDR1 and CDR2 sequences are MDHEN and SYDVKM. CDR3 region: CAGSRNEQFF. The CDR3 coding sequence is TGTGCCGGCAGTAGGAATGAGCAGTTCTTC.

This clonotype has a count of ten or more. The chain links TRBV28 to TRBJ2-1, with 8 bases identical to TRBD2. Unmatched junction bases numbered 10, after V lost 6 bases and J lost 6 bases. Germline V lookup: CDR1 MDHEN, CDR2 SYDVKM. This CDR3 has 15 amino acids. In nucleotides, the CDR3 is TGTGCCAGCAGCCGTACGGGAGGGCCAACCAATGAGCAGTTCTTC. It yields the protein CASSRTGGPTNEQFF.

This clonotype has just a few counts. The chain uses TRBV29-1 and TRBJ2-3; D call uncertain. Trimming shortened V by 3 bases and J by 1 base, and 8 bases separated the two germline ends. CDR1 SQVTM and CDR2 ANQGSEA come from the germline V gene. The CDR3 sequence is 13 residues long. The CDR3 DNA is TGCAGCGTTGACAATTCAGGCACAGATACGCAGTATTTT. Encoded protein: CSVDNSGTDTQYF.

V is TRBV2 and J is TRBJ2-4; D call uncertain. This CDR3 has 15 amino acids. V was cut by 5 bases and J by 1 base, with 12 bases left in between. Germline CDR1 reads SNHLY; CDR2 reads FYNNEI. CDR3 sequence (DNA): TGTGCCAGCAGTCCCGGACCGGAGGCCAAAAACATTCAGTACTTC. This encodes CASSPGPEAKNIQYF.

This clonotype was detected only a few times. The V and J genes are TRBV18 and TRBJ2-1; 8 bases align to TRBD2. The CDR3 extends over 16 amino acids. Germline V gene lookup returns CDR1 KGHSH and CDR2 LQKENI. The V segment lost 0 bases and the J segment 8 bases; nucleotides outside the gene matches: 9. Written as DNA, the CDR3 is TGTGCCAGCTCACCACCTGGACTAGCCGGATTGGATGAGCAGTTCTTC. Protein product: CASSPPGLAGLDEQFF.